This T cell receptor (beta chain) was sequenced for a study of cytomegalovirus exposure and HLA in healthy donors. This clone showed up just once. Germline CDR1 is SNHLY and CDR2 is FYNNEI. The CDR3 is made up of 15 amino acids. V lost 4 bases and J lost 2, with 12 bases in between. The PCR had 60 Vbeta and 13 Jbeta primers. The assay was immunoSEQ multiplex PCR, and TCRdb's table has in-frame clones only and misses some. Of some 150,000 clones detected, 64% appear once; the ten largest clones hold about 3%. The receptor comes from a woman in her 30s in good health and CMV-seropositive. The chain is built from TRBV2 and TRBJ1-5; D remains unclear. The sequenced material came from PBMCs. The CDR3 here is CASSVSSGGNQPQHF. The CDR3 region has the DNA TGTGCCAGCAGTGTTAGTTCGGGTGGCAATCAGCCCCAGCATTTT.